These 30 T cell receptor beta chains were all obtained from the same sample, sequenced in a study of blood T cell repertoires in COVID-19. Assay used: immunoSEQ multiplex PCR; TCRdb lists only in-frame clones, some missing. The data hold 50,000 to 75,000 clones, with about nine tenths observed a single time. The sequenced material came from peripheral blood. All receptors derive from a woman in her forties or fifties with active or convalescent COVID-19.

This chain uses TRBV5-1 with TRBJ2-1; the D is unclear. The CDR3 runs 13 residues. CDR1 is SGHRS, CDR2 YFSETQ, per germline. Trimming pared 0 bases from V and 7 bases from J, leaving 8 bases between. This CDR3 reads CASSLGELNEQFF. DNA of the CDR3: TGCGCCAGCAGCTTGGGAGAGTTGAATGAGCAGTTCTTC.

The CDR3 protein is CASSWGTILQETQYF. DNA of the CDR3: TGCGCCAGCAGCTGGGGGACTATACTCCAAGAGACCCAGTACTTC. The V gene is TRBV5-1, the J gene TRBJ2-5; TRBD2 agrees at 7 bases. V shed 3 bases, J shed 1 base, and the junction held 6 bases outside the gene matches. This CDR3 is built from 15 residues. The germline V gene has CDR1 SGHRS and CDR2 YFSETQ.

To note about this clone: One end of the junction does not line up with germline, which may come from a read error. V and J are TRBV12-3 or TRBV12-4 and TRBJ2-7; D is possibly TRBD2 (6 bases). The CDR3 runs 13 residues. In nucleotides, the CDR3 is TGTGCCAGCAGCACCACCTTAGGGACTCTCGGGGACTTC. This encodes CASSTTLGTLGDF.

The gene calls are TRBV7-9 and TRBJ2-7, with 11 bases fitting TRBD2. The V gene's germline CDR1 is SEHNR and CDR2 FQNEAQ (reference sequence). The V segment lost 3 bases and the J segment 7 bases; nucleotides outside the gene matches: 5. The CDR3 length is 14 residues. CDR3 region: CASSFLAGGQEQYF. The CDR3 DNA sequence: TGTGCCAGCAGCTTTCTAGCGGGAGGTCAAGAGCAGTACTTC.

The CDR3 nucleotides are TGTGCCAGCAGTTACTCGGCCAGGGCCCACGAGCAGTACTTC. Encoded protein: CASSYSARAHEQYF. This rearrangement joins TRBV6-6 to TRBJ2-7; TRBD1 might be the D (5 bases). The germline V gene has CDR1 MNHNY and CDR2 SVGAGI (reference sequence). The germline V and J ends were trimmed by 0 bases and 5 bases, with 11 bases remaining between them. The CDR3 has 14 residues.

The chain links TRBV18 to TRBJ2-7, with 7 bases lining up with TRBD1. J gave up 3 bases and V 5 bases, and 7 bases lay outside the gene matches. CDR1 is KGHSH and CDR2 is LQKENI in the germline V gene. This CDR3 region has 14 residues. The CDR3 is CASSGGQADYEQYF. The DNA of the CDR3 is TGTGCCAGCTCAGGCGGACAGGCGGACTACGAGCAGTACTTC. Together with reference TRBV18 and TRBJ2-7, the CDR3 gives the full variable domain: NAGVMQNPRHLVRRRGQEARLRCSPMKGHSHVYWYRQLPEEGLKFMVYLQKENIIDESGMPKERFSAEFPKEGPSILRIQQVVRGDSAAYFCASSGGQADYEQYFGPGTRLTVT.

The V gene is TRBV2, the J gene TRBJ1-2, with TRBD1 matching over 8 bases. Unmatched junction bases numbered 10, after V lost 8 bases and J lost 8 bases. The germline CDR1 and CDR2 sequences are SNHLY and FYNNEI. The CDR3 sequence is 13 residues long. The CDR3: CASSLDRVFGYTF. Written as DNA, the CDR3 is TGTGCCAGCTCCCTGGACAGGGTCTTCGGCTACACCTTC.

The genes are TRBV3-1 (or the pseudogene TRBV3-2) and TRBJ1-2, with TRBD1 matching 8 bases. Germline CDR1 LGHDT, CDR2 YNNKEL (reference sequence). The J segment lost 4 bases and the V segment lost 3 bases, leaving 7 bases of the junction unmatched. This CDR3 comprises 15 residues. The CDR3 DNA follows: TGTGCCAGCAGCCATGGGACAGGTCGAGGCTATGGCTACACCTTC. Protein: CASSHGTGRGYGYTF.

A word on this clone: Germline is not matched at one junction end, which may reflect a read error. The rearrangement links TRBV12-3 or TRBV12-4 to TRBJ2-7, with D perhaps matching TRBD1 (6 bases). The CDR3 spans 11 residues. This chain's CDR3 is CASRNHRDLHF. As DNA, the CDR3 is TGTGCCAGCAGAAACCACAGGGACCTCCACTTC.

This sequence joins TRBV5-1 and TRBJ2-7; 9 bases align to TRBD2. CDR1 and CDR2 from the germline V gene are SGHRS and YFSETQ. CDR3 length: 14 residues. The ends lost 4 bases at V and 5 bases at J; junction bases unmatched: 7. The DNA of the CDR3 is TGCGCCAGCAGCCCTGGACTAGCGACCCACGAGCAGTACTTC. Amino acid sequence: CASSPGLATHEQYF.

V gene TRBV14 combines with J gene TRBJ2-3; D unclear. V lost 1 base and J 2 bases, leaving 13 bases between the germline ends. Germline CDR1 SGHDN, CDR2 FVKESK. CDR3 size: 16 residues. CDR3 protein: CASSQVGYGSTDTQYF. In DNA, the CDR3 is TGTGCCAGCAGCCAAGTTGGATACGGGTCCACAGATACGCAGTATTTT.

The J gene is TRBJ2-2, the V gene TRBV27; D may be TRBD2 (6 bases). Trimming pared 9 bases from V and 1 base from J, leaving 12 bases between. Germline V gene data show CDR1 as MNHEY and CDR2 as SMNVEV (reference sequence). The CDR3 is 14 amino acids. Here the CDR3 DNA reads TGTGCCAGTCGCCGGGACTTGAACACCGGGGAGCTGTTTTTT. It translates to CASRRDLNTGELFF.

The rearrangement uses TRBV28 and TRBJ2-3; 7 positions match TRBD2. This CDR3 has 16 residues. The germline gives CDR1 MDHEN, CDR2 SYDVKM. J lost 6 bases, V lost 6 bases, and 15 bases had no gene match. The CDR3 protein is CASSGDGGRVLDTQYF. In DNA, the CDR3 is TGTGCCAGCAGCGGAGATGGCGGGAGAGTCTTGGATACGCAGTATTTT.

The V call is TRBV19, the J call TRBJ1-4; 9 bases fit TRBD1. V trimming: 3 bases; J trimming: 8 bases; junction bases outside the gene matches: 10. CDR3 length equals 16 residues. From germline, CDR1 is LNHDA and CDR2 SQIVND (reference sequence). Written as DNA, the CDR3 is TGTGCCAGTAGTATCCTACAGGGGGCGCTTGGAGAAAAACTGTTTTTT. Encoded protein: CASSILQGALGEKLFF.

This chain links TRBV2 with TRBJ2-1, with 8 positions matching TRBD2. CDR1 is SNHLY and CDR2 is FYNNEI in the germline V gene. The CDR3 totals 13 residues. With 3 bases clipped from V and 9 bases from J, the junction kept 4 bases outside the gene matches. The CDR3 nucleotides are TGTGCCAGCAGTGAGAGAGCGGGAGTTGAGCAGTTCTTC. This sequence encodes CASSERAGVEQFF.

This chain uses TRBV7-9 with TRBJ2-3, with D tentatively TRBD2 (5 bases). The CDR3 runs 12 residues. Germline lookup yields CDR1 SEHNR and CDR2 FQNEAQ (reference sequence). The V gene lost 6 bases and the J gene lost 4 bases, with 8 bases spanning the gap. The CDR3 reads CASSSSPDTQYF. CDR3 nucleotides: TGTGCCAGCAGTTCTAGCCCAGATACGCAGTATTTT.

The gene calls are TRBV5-8 and TRBJ1-6, with D maybe TRBD1 (6 bases). V was shortened by 3 bases and J by 4 bases, with 11 bases between the two germline ends. The CDR3 contains 15 residues. In germline, CDR1 is SGHTS, CDR2 YDEGEE. DNA for the CDR3: TGTGCCAGCAGCTCCCGACAGGAATATAATTCACCCCTCCACTTT. Amino acid sequence: CASSSRQEYNSPLHF. The complete variable domain, with remaining parts taken from reference TRBV5-8 and TRBJ1-6, reads EAGVTQSPTHLIKTRGQQATLRCSPISGHTSVYWYQQALGLGLQFLLWYDEGEERNRGNFPPRFSGRQFPNYSSELNVNALELEDSALYLCASSSRQEYNSPLHFGNGTRLTVT.

The gene calls are TRBV29-1 and TRBJ1-1, with D perhaps matching TRBD1 (6 bases). This CDR3 region has 13 residues. Germline assignment: CDR1 SQVTM and CDR2 ANQGSEA. Trimming removed 7 bases from V and 5 bases from J, with 17 bases in between. CDR3 amino acids: CSAEGGVVTEAFF. Written as DNA, the CDR3 is TGCAGCGCCGAAGGGGGGGTGGTAACTGAAGCTTTCTTT. The complete variable domain, with remaining parts taken from reference TRBV29-1 and TRBJ1-1, reads SAVISQKPSRDICQRGTSLTIQCQVDSQVTMMFWYRQQPGQSLTLIATANQGSEATYESGFVIDKFPISRPNLTFSTLTVSNMSPEDSSIYLCSAEGGVVTEAFFGQGTRLTVV.

This clone has a single count. The chain links TRBV30 to TRBJ2-7; possibly TRBD2 for D (6 bases). The CDR3 sequence is 15 residues long. Trimming removed 0 bases at V and 2 bases at J, with 14 bases between. Germline V lookup: CDR1 GTSNPN, CDR2 SVGIG (reference sequence). CDR3: CAWSVPSAGPYEQYF. The CDR3 region has the DNA TGTGCCTGGAGTGTTCCCAGCGCGGGGCCCTACGAGCAGTACTTC.

This sequence joins TRBV30 and TRBJ1-3; D is possibly TRBD1 (6 bases). Per the germline V gene, CDR1 is GTSNPN and CDR2 is SVGIG (reference sequence). This CDR3 has 14 amino acids. The V end was cut by 2 bases, the J end by 2 bases, with 10 bases between. This CDR3 reads CAWSRQATGNTIYF. In DNA, the CDR3 is TGTGCCTGGAGTCGACAGGCAACTGGAAACACCATATATTTT.

The J gene is TRBJ2-1, the V gene TRBV18; D uncertain. The CDR3 is 14 residues long. Germline values: CDR1 KGHSH, CDR2 LQKENI. V gave up 2 bases and J gave up 5 bases, with 10 bases separating them. This CDR3 reads CASSPANSNNEQFF. The CDR3 DNA reads TGTGCCAGCTCACCAGCTAACTCGAACAATGAGCAGTTCTTC.

V usage is TRBV15 and J usage is TRBJ1-2, with unresolved D. The germline CDR1 and CDR2 sequences are LNHNV and YYDKDF (reference sequence). There are 14 residues in the CDR3. V was pared by 0 bases and J by 7 bases, with 12 bases between. The CDR3: CATSRDRSWAGYTF. For the CDR3, the DNA is TGTGCCACCAGCAGAGATCGCAGCTGGGCTGGCTACACCTTC.

This chain uses TRBV14 with TRBJ2-7; TRBD1 matches at 10 bases. The CDR3 loop spans 13 amino acids. The ends lost 4 bases at V and 6 bases at J; junction bases unmatched: 3. The germline V gene encodes CDR1 SGHDN and CDR2 FVKESK. In DNA, the CDR3 is TGTGCCAGCAGCCCCCGGACAGGGGGCGAGCAGTACTTC. As protein: CASSPRTGGEQYF.

The V call is TRBV14, the J call TRBJ1-2, with a possible D match to TRBD1 (5 bases). Per the germline V gene, CDR1 is SGHDN and CDR2 is FVKESK. The V and J ends lost 4 bases and 8 bases respectively, with 23 bases between them. The CDR3 is 16 residues long. This CDR3 reads CASSLFRAALLRGYTF. The DNA of the CDR3 is TGTGCCAGCAGCCTATTCAGGGCAGCGCTACTTCGGGGCTACACCTTC. Using reference TRBV14 and TRBJ1-2 for the parts outside the CDR3, the full variable domain is EAGVTQFPSHSVIEKGQTVTLRCDPISGHDNLYWYRRVMGKEIKFLLHFVKESKQDESGMPNNRFLAERTGGTYSTLKVQPAELEDSGVYFCASSLFRAALLRGYTFGSGTRLTVV.

V usage is TRBV6-5 and J usage is TRBJ2-1; TRBD1 matches 8 bases. Germline V lookup: CDR1 MNHEY, CDR2 SVGAGI. The CDR3 has 13 residues. V dropped 10 bases and J dropped 4; count of bases not matched to a gene: 6. CDR3 nucleotide sequence: TGTGCCACCATTGGACAGGGTTACAATGAGCAGTTCTTC. It encodes CATIGQGYNEQFF.

The chain couples TRBV4-1 to TRBJ1-1; perhaps TRBD1 as D (6 bases). CDR3 length equals 15 residues. Germline V gene sequence: CDR1 MGHRA, CDR2 YSYEKL. Deletions cut 4 bases from V and 0 bases from J, with 12 bases between. In DNA, the CDR3 is TGCGCCAGCAGCCGCACAGGGTCGATGAACACTGAAGCTTTCTTT. It codes for CASSRTGSMNTEAFF.

V usage is TRBV7-2 and J usage is TRBJ2-7; D is uncertain. The CDR3 contains 12 residues. Germline loops: CDR1 SGHTA, CDR2 FQGNSA. The V gene lost 5 bases and the J gene lost 2 bases, with 7 bases spanning the gap. DNA for the CDR3: TGTGCCAGCAGCCAACTCCCCTACGAGCAGTACTTC. It yields the protein CASSQLPYEQYF.

This chain uses TRBV7-9 with TRBJ1-5; D is possibly TRBD1 (6 bases). The ends were cut back, 5 bases at V and 4 bases at J, with 15 bases in the middle. The CDR3 has 15 residues. The V gene's germline CDR1 is SEHNR and CDR2 FQNEAQ (reference sequence). For the CDR3, the DNA is TGTGCCAGCAGCCGCACAGGGAATGGTAATCAGCCCCAGCATTTT. As protein: CASSRTGNGNQPQHF.

The chain couples TRBV4-2 to TRBJ2-1, with TRBD2 as a possible D gene (5 bases). The germline V gene has CDR1 LGHNA and CDR2 YNFKEQ. The CDR3 runs 12 residues. Trimming took 0 bases from V and 10 from J, leaving 7 bases between them. The CDR3 here is CASSQEWEEQFF. CDR3 nucleotides: TGTGCCAGCAGCCAAGAGTGGGAGGAGCAGTTCTTC.

This rearrangement joins TRBV5-4 to TRBJ1-6; D possibly corresponds to TRBD1 (5 bases). The CDR3 loop spans 13 amino acids. CDR1 is SGHNT, CDR2 YYREEE, per germline (reference sequence). Trimming removed 4 bases from V and 10 bases from J, with 12 bases in between. This CDR3 reads CASSRDGGSPLHF. CDR3 nucleotides: TGTGCCAGCAGCCGTGACGGGGGATCACCCCTCCACTTT. The full variable domain, rest sourced from reference TRBV5-4 and TRBJ1-6, is ETGVTQSPTHLIKTRGQQVTLRCSSQSGHNTVSWYQQALGQGPQFIFQYYREEENGRGNFPPRFSGLQFPNYSSELNVNALELDDSALYLCASSRDGGSPLHFGNGTRLTVT.